The 27 T cell receptor beta chains presented below share a single source sample, sequenced in a study of graft-versus-host responses after intestinal transplantation. No antigen has been assigned to these receptors. Produced via immunoSEQ multiplex PCR; TCRdb's table is partial and in-frame only. The sample holds around 97,000 clones, 75% to 95% seen once. The sample was unstimulated CD4+ T cells sorted from spleen or lymph node cells, taken before transplant. The receptors here all came from a human donor who was the organ donor for an intestinal transplant.

This clone was seen just once. The genes are TRBV5-8 and TRBJ2-4; D is unresolved. Germline CDR1 and CDR2: SGHTS and YDEGEE. Trimming removed 0 bases from V and 13 bases from J, with 14 bases in between. CDR3 size: 13 residues. In DNA form, the CDR3 reads TGTGCCAGCAGCTTGGTTCAGTACGCCCAGCAGTACTTC. Translated: CASSLVQYAQQYF. Combining the CDR3 with reference TRBV5-8 and TRBJ2-4 gives the whole variable domain EAGVTQSPTHLIKTRGQQATLRCSPISGHTSVYWYQQALGLGLQFLLWYDEGEERNRGNFPPRFSGRQFPNYSSELNVNALELEDSALYLCASSLVQYAQQYFGAGTRLSVL.

The rearrangement uses TRBV7-3 and TRBJ2-1; D unresolved. V lost 5 bases and J 4 bases, leaving 9 bases between the germline ends. This CDR3 has 13 residues. Germline CDR1 SGHTA, CDR2 FQGTGA. CDR3 protein: CASSPPGYNEQFF. The CDR3 DNA reads as TGTGCCAGCAGCCCGCCCGGGTACAATGAGCAGTTCTTC.

This clone turned up a few times. The CDR3, as DNA: TGTGCCAGCAGCAAACGAAAAGAAGACAGGGTTGCTCAGCCCCAGCATTTT. As protein: CASSKRKEDRVAQPQHF. The V gene is TRBV21-1, the J gene TRBJ1-5; the D call TRBD1 from the table was never checked on the DNA. TRBV21-1 is a recognized pseudogene. The CDR3 covers 17 residues.

The chain uses TRBV4-2 and TRBJ1-2; no reliable D call. Germline V gene data show CDR1 as LGHNA and CDR2 as YNFKEQ. V lost 1 base to trimming and J lost 3 bases, with 6 bases between them. The CDR3 consists of 13 residues. The CDR3 DNA reads TGTGCCAGCAGCCAAGGGGAGGACTATGGCTACACCTTC. Translation: CASSQGEDYGYTF.

This chain connects TRBV7-9 to TRBJ2-5; 7 positions agree with TRBD2. Germline V gives CDR1 SEHNR, CDR2 FQNEAQ (reference sequence). This CDR3 has 15 residues. V was clipped by 5 bases and J by 5 bases; unmatched bases: 11. CDR3 protein: CASSPTGRGEETQYF. CDR3 nucleotide sequence: TGTGCCAGCAGCCCGACGGGACGGGGGGAGGAGACCCAGTACTTC. Full variable domain (rest looked up from reference TRBV7-9 and TRBJ2-5): DTGVSQNPRHKITKRGQNVTFRCDPISEHNRLYWYRQTLGQGPEFLTYFQNEAQLEKSRLLSDRFSAERPKGSFSTLEIQRTEQGDSAMYLCASSPTGRGEETQYFGPGTRLLVL.

The rearrangement uses TRBV4-3 and TRBJ2-3; 8 bases align to TRBD1. Trimming cost V 0 bases and J 2 bases; bases outside gene matches: 7. CDR1 and CDR2 from the germline V gene are LGHNA and YSLEER. This CDR3 contains 17 residues. This CDR3 is CASSQDSRGRSTDTQYF. CDR3 coding DNA: TGCGCCAGCAGCCAAGATTCCAGGGGGCGATCCACAGATACGCAGTATTTT.

The chain has TRBV7-9 and TRBJ1-3, with 7 bases lining up with TRBD1. This CDR3 has 18 residues. The ends lost 3 bases at V and 1 base at J; junction bases unmatched: 12. The germline CDR1 and CDR2 sequences are SEHNR and FQNEAQ (reference sequence). The CDR3 region has the DNA TGTGCCAGCAGCTTCGCAAATGGACAGGCGGAATCTGGAAACACCATATATTTT. Protein product: CASSFANGQAESGNTIYF.

This rearrangement joins TRBV6-1 to TRBJ2-5; TRBD2 agrees at 9 bases. The junction had 11 bases not matched to a gene; V was cut back by 4 bases and J by 5 bases. Germline CDR1 is MNHNS and CDR2 is SASEGT. The CDR3 spans 16 residues. The CDR3 DNA sequence: TGTGCCAGCAGTGCCCTTAGCGGGGGTACTTTTGAGACCCAGTACTTC. This codes for CASSALSGGTFETQYF.

The CDR3 DNA sequence: TGCGCCAGCAGGCACCTCAAGGGAGCCACTGAAGCTTTCTTT. Encoded protein: CASRHLKGATEAFF. This rearrangement joins TRBV10-2 to TRBJ1-1, with D unresolved. Looked up from germline, CDR1 is WSHSY and CDR2 is SAAADI. CDR3 length equals 14 residues. The ends were cut back, 6 bases at V and 4 bases at J, with 15 bases in the middle.

This clone was seen only once. V usage is TRBV4-1 and J usage is TRBJ1-2, with D perhaps TRBD1 (6 bases). The length of the CDR3 is 14 residues. Trimming took 4 bases from V and 8 from J, leaving 17 bases between them. Germline CDR1 and CDR2: MGHRA and YSYEKL. The CDR3 spells CASSPQPRGGGYTF. The DNA of the CDR3 is TGCGCCAGCAGCCCCCAACCCCGAGGGGGAGGCTACACCTTC.

This chain links TRBV1 with TRBJ2-7; TRBD2 reflects the table's D call only, with no check against the DNA. TRBV1 is listed as a pseudogene. CDR3 length: 16 amino acids. The CDR3 here is CTSSQVAASKSYEQYF. The CDR3 region has the DNA TGCACCAGCAGCCAAGTAGCGGCTAGCAAGTCCTACGAGCAGTACTTC.

The V and J genes are TRBV29-1 and TRBJ2-7; TRBD1 agrees at 7 bases. This CDR3 contains 14 residues. The J segment lost 0 bases and the V segment lost 4 bases, leaving 6 bases of the junction unmatched. The germline CDR1 and CDR2 sequences are SQVTM and ANQGSEA. CDR3 in DNA: TGCAGCGTTGTGCGACAGGGAAGCTCCTACGAGCAGTACTTC. This sequence encodes CSVVRQGSSYEQYF.

The chain is built from TRBV14 and TRBJ2-5; TRBD2 might be the D (6 bases). The CDR3 length is 13 residues. The V and J ends lost 4 bases and 3 bases respectively, with 9 bases between them. Germline-derived CDR1 and CDR2 are SGHDN and FVKESK. The CDR3 coding sequence is TGTGCCAGCAGCCGGGGACTTAAAGAGACCCAGTACTTC. Encoded protein: CASSRGLKETQYF. The variable domain in full, completed from reference TRBV14 and TRBJ2-5, reads EAGVTQFPSHSVIEKGQTVTLRCDPISGHDNLYWYRRVMGKEIKFLLHFVKESKQDESGMPNNRFLAERTGGTYSTLKVQPAELEDSGVYFCASSRGLKETQYFGPGTRLLVL.

The CDR3 coding sequence is TGTGCCAGTAGCCCGAGGGACAGGGGCATTAATACGCAGTATTTT. It codes for CASSPRDRGINTQYF. The V call is TRBV19, the J call TRBJ2-3, with TRBD1 matching 10 bases. The germline V gene has CDR1 LNHDA and CDR2 SQIVND (reference sequence). The CDR3 totals 15 residues. J was trimmed by 7 bases and V by 6 bases; bases with no gene match: 10. The variable domain in full, with the rest retrieved from reference TRBV19 and TRBJ2-3, is DGGITQSPKYLFRKEGQNVTLSCEQNLNHDAMYWYRQDPGQGLRLIYYSQIVNDFQKGDIAEGYSVSREKKESFPLTVTSAQKNPTAFYLCASSPRDRGINTQYFGPGTRLTVL.

The rearrangement uses TRBV7-2 and TRBJ2-3; a weak D match, TRBD2 (6 bases). Trimming removed 4 bases from V and 0 bases from J, with 14 bases in between. The CDR3 totals 16 residues. Looked up from germline, CDR1 is SGHTA and CDR2 is FQGNSA. The CDR3 spells CASSWDSGGSTDTQYF. The CDR3 DNA reads as TGTGCCAGCAGCTGGGACTCCGGGGGAAGCACAGATACGCAGTATTTT.

The chain carries TRBV7-9 and TRBJ1-4; 9 bases are shared with TRBD1. The CDR3 is made up of 15 amino acids. The germline gives CDR1 SEHNR, CDR2 FQNEAQ (reference sequence). V dropped 7 bases and J dropped 5; count of bases not matched to a gene: 8. The CDR3 DNA sequence: TGTGCCAGCATACAGGGGGCCGGCCGGAATGAAAAACTGTTTTTT. Translated: CASIQGAGRNEKLFF.

The chain has TRBV5-6 and TRBJ2-7; D may be TRBD2 (5 bases). Germline V gene lookup returns CDR1 SGHDT and CDR2 YYEEEE. The V gene lost 2 bases and the J gene lost 0 bases, with 12 bases spanning the gap. This CDR3 is built from 15 residues. CDR3 residues: CASSFLATGSYEQYF. The CDR3 DNA follows: TGTGCCAGCAGCTTCTTAGCGACGGGCTCCTACGAGCAGTACTTC.

The V and J genes are TRBV5-6 and TRBJ2-5, with TRBD2 matching over 8 bases. The CDR3 spans 15 residues. V lost 1 base, J lost 5 bases, and 7 bases stayed unmatched. The V gene's germline CDR1 is SGHDT and CDR2 YYEEEE. DNA of the CDR3: TGTGCCAGCAGCTTGTTTCCGGGGGGGCTTGAGACCCAGTACTTC. Amino acid sequence: CASSLFPGGLETQYF.

J is TRBJ1-5 and V is TRBV12-5; 9 nucleotides agree with TRBD1. Trimming removed 7 bases from V and 4 bases from J; junction bases left unmatched: 8. Germline CDR1 reads LGHNT; CDR2 reads FRNRAP. The CDR3 length is 15 residues. The CDR3, as DNA: TGTGCTAGTGCTCCAACAGGGGGCGAGAATCAGCCCCAGCATTTT. The encoded protein is CASAPTGGENQPQHF.

The chain carries TRBV10-3 and TRBJ2-7; possible D gene TRBD2, 6 bases. The CDR3 is 10 amino acids. Looked up from germline, CDR1 is ENHRY and CDR2 is SYGVKD. The CDR3 DNA follows: TGTGCGGCCGGGGGAGCCGAGCAGTACTTC. Encoded protein: CAAGGAEQYF.

The V gene is TRBV12-5, the J gene TRBJ2-1; possibly TRBD2 for D (6 bases). Trimming cost V 4 bases and J 9 bases, with 13 bases left between them. This CDR3 region has 13 residues. Germline loops: CDR1 LGHNT, CDR2 FRNRAP. The CDR3: CASGSGGPSEQFF. The CDR3 DNA reads TGTGCTAGTGGTTCCGGGGGTCCTAGTGAGCAGTTCTTC.

The chain carries TRBV6-5 and TRBJ2-5; D might be TRBD2 (5 bases). The CDR3 has 14 amino acids. With 2 bases removed from V and 4 bases from J, the gap between germline ends came to 11 bases. The V gene's germline CDR1 is MNHEY and CDR2 SVGAGI. This CDR3 reads CASSYRGSSETQYF. The CDR3 bases are TGTGCCAGCAGTTACCGGGGATCGTCAGAGACCCAGTACTTC.

This clone was observed once. The rearrangement uses TRBV5-4 and TRBJ2-5; D is perhaps TRBD2 (5 bases). The CDR3 loop spans 16 amino acids. CDR1 and CDR2 from the germline V gene are SGHNT and YYREEE (reference sequence). The V end lost 4 bases, the J end lost 1 base, and 17 bases lay between the germline ends. CDR3 nucleotides: TGTGCCAGCAGCCCCGGGGTCTCCTTTCTCCAAGAGACCCAGTACTTC. Amino acid sequence: CASSPGVSFLQETQYF.

The chain employs TRBV5-1 and TRBJ2-7; 12 nucleotides line up with TRBD1. V lost 2 bases to trimming and J lost 5 bases; unmatched junction nucleotides: 11. Germline CDR1 SGHRS, CDR2 YFSETQ. The CDR3 extends over 17 amino acids. CDR3 residues: CASSFGDRGRLRDEQYF. The DNA for the CDR3 is TGCGCCAGCAGCTTCGGGGACAGGGGGCGCCTAAGGGACGAGCAGTACTTC.

This clone was seen just once. The chain links TRBV5-1 to TRBJ2-5; no firm D call. Trimming left V 1 base short and J 4 bases short, with 5 bases between. The CDR3 length is 12 residues. Germline V CDR1 and CDR2: SGHRS, YFSETQ. In DNA, the CDR3 is TGCGCCAGCAGCTTGAGCCTAGAGACCCAGTACTTC. It translates to CASSLSLETQYF.

The chain joins TRBV7-2 to TRBJ1-3; TRBD1 agrees at 7 bases. Germline loops: CDR1 SGHTA, CDR2 FQGNSA. V was clipped by 6 bases and J by 1 base; unmatched bases: 3. The CDR3 runs 14 residues. CDR3 bases: TGTGCCAGCAGGGGGACAGCGTCTGGAAACACCATATATTTT. Translating it yields CASRGTASGNTIYF.

This chain connects TRBV7-2 to TRBJ2-7; no firm D call. This CDR3 has 13 amino acids. Germline V gene lookup returns CDR1 SGHTA and CDR2 FQGNSA. V was trimmed by 2 bases and J by 3 bases, leaving 8 bases between them. CDR3 nucleotides: TGTGCCAGCAGCTTACGTCCTCTCTACGAGCAGTACTTC. It codes for CASSLRPLYEQYF.